This section outlines one T cell receptor (beta chain) sequence together with its context. These data come from a study of shared clonotypes between healthy human individuals. Turning to the study itself: A couple of women and a few men aged 18 to 49 made up the donors.

Assay: immunoSEQ multiplex PCR; the TCRdb copy retains only in-frame clones and omits some. The sample yields over a million clones, roughly 96% seen once. This CDR3 is built from 13 residues. The V and J ends lost 4 bases and 5 bases respectively, with 9 bases between them. Germline assignment: CDR1 MRHNA and CDR2 SNTAGT. The specimen was naive CD4+ T cells sorted from blood. The subset denotes: CD45RA+ positively selected. The J gene is TRBJ1-5, the V gene TRBV6-4; no clear D gene. This TCR was recovered from a man aged 25-45 years in good health. CDR3: CASSVGSDQPQHF. The CDR3 coding sequence is TGTGCCAGCAGTGTTGGCTCCGATCAGCCCCAGCATTTT.